What follows are 27 T cell receptor beta chains derived from one specimen sequenced in a study of T cells in women clearing cervical HPV infection. Assay: immunoSEQ multiplex PCR; the TCRdb copy retains only in-frame clones and omits some. The sample is made up of around 35,000 clones, and the top ten hold around 4% of it. Sample: blood buffy coat. The receptor set was obtained from a woman between 18 and 70 years old with a cervical HPV16 infection that either progressed to CIN3+ or cleared (not recorded which).

Concerning this clone itself: The read ends 3 residues early relative to the CDR3; the germline J gene fills the gap. The gene calls are TRBV12-3 or TRBV12-4 and TRBJ2-2; possibly TRBD1 for D (5 bases). The V and J ends lost 8 bases and 2 bases respectively, with 6 bases between them. The CDR3 runs to 12 residues. This chain's CDR3 is CASDSNTGELFF. The CDR3 DNA, read in part, is TGTGCCAGCGACAGTAACACCGGGGAG.

Comment on this clone: Read data end 3 residues before the CDR3 end; the end is taken from the germline J gene. V is TRBV18 and J is TRBJ2-1, with D possibly matching TRBD1 (6 bases). Germline V lookup: CDR1 KGHSH, CDR2 LQKENI. The CDR3 runs to 15 residues. The ends were cut back, 2 bases at V and 6 bases at J, with 14 bases in the middle. Incomplete CDR3 DNA: TGTGCCAGCTCACCAGATAGGGACATCATCAATGAG. It encodes CASSPDRDIINE. Given in full, the CDR3 is CASSPDRDIINEQFF. The whole variable domain, filled in from reference TRBV18 and TRBJ2-1, reads NAGVMQNPRHLVRRRGQEARLRCSPMKGHSHVYWYRQLPEEGLKFMVYLQKENIIDESGMPKERFSAEFPKEGPSILRIQQVVRGDSAAYFCASSPDRDIINEQFFGPGTRLTVL.

Remarks on this clone: Sequencing ends 3 residues short of the CDR3 end; the germline J gene provides the rest. This chain uses TRBV27 with TRBJ2-7, with 7 bases aligning to TRBD1. J lost 0 bases, V lost 0 bases, and 2 bases had no gene match. Germline loops: CDR1 MNHEY, CDR2 SMNVEV (reference sequence). The CDR3 runs to 15 residues. The part of the CDR3 DNA that was read is TGTGCCAGCAGTTTATCGGGACAGCCCTCCTACGAG. Translating it yields CASSLSGQPSYE. The CDR3 as a whole reads CASSLSGQPSYEQYF.

Regarding this clone: The read halts 3 residues ahead of the CDR3 end, with the missing end drawn from the germline J gene. This chain uses TRBV29-1 with TRBJ1-5; 9 nucleotides match TRBD1. The V gene's germline CDR1 is SQVTM and CDR2 ANQGSEA. This CDR3 comprises 15 residues. Trimming cost V 4 bases and J 5 bases; bases outside gene matches: 9. The sequenced CDR3 bases are TGCAGCGTTGTCGAGGCGGGACAGGGTGATCAGCCC. Its protein product is CSVVEAGQGDQP. The full CDR3 reads CSVVEAGQGDQPQHF.

Turning to this clone: From the germline J gene comes the end of the CDR3, since the read stops 3 residues before it. The genes are TRBV7-6 and TRBJ2-7, with TRBD1 matching over 10 bases. With V trimmed by 3 bases and J by 5 bases, 7 bases remained unmatched. CDR3 length: 15 residues. The germline V gene encodes CDR1 SGHVS and CDR2 FNYEAQ. The CDR3: CASSFRTGGDDEQYF. The DNA read from the CDR3 is TGTGCCAGCAGCTTCCGGACAGGGGGGGACGACGAG.

Comment on this clone: The read halts 3 residues ahead of the CDR3 end, with the missing end drawn from the germline J gene. V is TRBV11-2 and J is TRBJ1-2, with D tentatively TRBD1 (5 bases). This CDR3 has 15 residues. Per germline, CDR1 SGHAT and CDR2 FQNNGV. CDR3 in amino acids: CASSPIRGASRGYTF. The covered CDR3 bases are TGTGCCAGCAGCCCGATAAGAGGGGCTTCACGGGGC.

As concerns this clone: The read ends 3 residues early relative to the CDR3; the germline J gene fills the gap. This chain links TRBV7-2 with TRBJ2-5; D uncertain. V gave up 5 bases and J gave up 2 bases, with 3 bases separating them. Germline V gene lookup returns CDR1 SGHTA and CDR2 FQGNSA. The CDR3 extends over 11 amino acids. The CDR3 sequence is CASSPQETQYF. The CDR3 DNA, read in part, is TGTGCCAGCAGCCCACAAGAGACC.

Regarding this clone: Read sequence stops 3 residues before the CDR3 end, and the germline J gene provides the missing end. The rearrangement joins TRBV30 to TRBJ2-7; a weak D match, TRBD1 (6 bases). Germline V gives CDR1 GTSNPN, CDR2 SVGIG (reference sequence). V lost 4 bases and J 2 bases, leaving 12 bases between the germline ends. The CDR3 has 13 amino acids. Partial CDR3 DNA: TGTGCCTGGACCCGGGACACCCCCTACGAG. Translating gives CAWTRDTPYE. The whole CDR3 sequence is CAWTRDTPYEQYF.

With regard to this clone: The DNA ends 3 residues before the CDR3 does, and the rest of the CDR3 is filled in from the germline J gene. This chain connects TRBV10-3 to TRBJ1-2; 7 positions agree with TRBD1. The CDR3 runs to 14 residues. CDR1 is ENHRY and CDR2 is SYGVKD in the germline V gene. The sequenced part of the CDR3 DNA is TGTGCCATCAGTGAGTCGAAGGGGGCTCGAGGC. Translated, it gives CAISESKGARG. The whole CDR3 protein reads CAISESKGARGYTF.

To note about this clone: The junction does not match germline at one end; this may be a read error. Read coverage stops 3 residues before the CDR3 terminus; the germline J gene supplies the remainder. The V call is TRBV7-9, the J call TRBJ2-1; D may be TRBD1 or TRBD2 (5 bases each). Germline-derived CDR1 and CDR2 are SEHNR and FQNEAQ (reference sequence). The CDR3 runs to 12 residues. CDR3: CTSSGRGPEQFF. CDR3 bases read: TGTACCAGCAGCGGTAGGGGCCCTGAG.

Note on this clone: The CDR3 is cut off 3 residues early in the read; its end comes from the germline J gene. The rearrangement joins TRBV5-1 to TRBJ2-1; 9 bases line up with TRBD2. Germline trimming cut 0 bases from V and 0 bases from J; bases unmatched to any gene: 4. The CDR3 consists of 17 residues. CDR1 SGHRS and CDR2 YFSETQ come from the germline V gene. CDR3: CASSLETSGSSYNEQFF. The DNA read from the CDR3 is TGCGCCAGCAGCTTGGAGACTAGCGGTAGCTCCTACAATGAG.

A remark on this clone: The CDR3 end lies 3 residues beyond the end of the read and is filled in from the germline J gene. This chain uses TRBV5-8 with TRBJ2-7; TRBD1 might be the D (6 bases). The V end lost 4 bases, the J end lost 5 bases, and 16 bases lay between the germline ends. Germline V gives CDR1 SGHTS, CDR2 YDEGEE. The CDR3 spans 14 residues. The CDR3 DNA, read in part, is TGTGCCAGCAGCGCCGGACAGATGAGGGACGAG. This sequence encodes CASSAGQMRDE. The CDR3, in full, reads CASSAGQMRDEQYF.

CDR3 in amino acids: CAISEGDRGVNEQYF. The DNA read from the CDR3 is TGTGCCATCAGTGAGGGCGACAGGGGTGTCAACGAG. The V gene is TRBV10-3, the J gene TRBJ2-7; TRBD1 agrees at 8 bases. The CDR3 goes on 3 residues after the read ends, and that part is filled in from the germline J gene. V was pared by 2 bases and J by 5 bases, with 8 bases of the junction left unmatched. Germline-derived CDR1 and CDR2 are ENHRY and SYGVKD. CDR3 size: 15 residues.

Of note for this clone: The read gets to within 3 residues of the CDR3 end, and the germline J gene fills in the rest. This rearrangement joins TRBV2 to TRBJ2-4, with a weak D call TRBD2 (6 bases). The V end lost 6 bases, the J end lost 1 base, and 10 bases lay between the germline ends. CDR3 length equals 14 residues. Germline V CDR1 and CDR2: SNHLY, FYNNEI. CDR3 DNA (partial): TGTGCCAGCAGGAAGGGACTTGCCAAAAACATT. Translated: CASRKGLAKNI. From start to end, the CDR3 is CASRKGLAKNIQYF.

Note on this clone: Read coverage stops 3 residues before the CDR3 terminus; the germline J gene supplies the remainder. This chain links TRBV7-9 with TRBJ1-1, with a weak D call TRBD1 (5 bases). Between the trimmed V and J ends, which lost 3 bases and 3 bases, there was a span of 11 bases. Per germline, CDR1 SEHNR and CDR2 FQNEAQ (reference sequence). The length of the CDR3 is 14 residues. CDR3 amino acids: CASSFSGGYTEAFF. The CDR3 DNA, read in part, is TGTGCCAGCAGCTTTTCCGGGGGGTACACTGAA.

Of note for this clone: Coverage ceases 3 residues before the CDR3 finishes, and the germline J gene fills in the end. The chain uses TRBV5-1 and TRBJ2-3; TRBD2 might be the D (5 bases). This CDR3 has 14 residues. The germline gives CDR1 SGHRS, CDR2 YFSETQ. The V gene lost 2 bases and the J gene lost 4 bases, with 11 bases spanning the gap. The CDR3 DNA, read in part, is TGCGCCAGCAGCTTCCAGCTAGCTCCAGATACG. This encodes CASSFQLAPDT. The whole CDR3 protein is CASSFQLAPDTQYF.

Comment on this clone: The observed sequence ends 3 residues before the CDR3 terminus, with the missing tail filled in from the germline J gene. This sequence joins TRBV5-6 and TRBJ2-7, with 8 bases that match TRBD2. Germline CDR1 reads SGHDT; CDR2 reads YYEEEE. This CDR3 comprises 14 residues. V was clipped by 1 base and J by 5 bases; unmatched bases: 5. The CDR3: CASSLWTSLHEQYF. The sequenced CDR3 bases are TGTGCCAGCAGCTTGTGGACTAGCTTACACGAG.

As regards this clone: The sequence runs out 3 residues before the end of the CDR3; the remainder is reconstructed from the germline J gene. The chain has TRBV6-2 or TRBV6-3 and TRBJ2-3; TRBD2 aligns across 9 bases. Germline loops: CDR1 MNHEY, CDR2 SVGEGT. The CDR3 is 15 amino acids. V shed 5 bases and J 0 bases; nucleotides not matched to a gene: 3. The DNA read from the CDR3 is TGTGCCAGCAGTGCCGGGACTAGCAGCACAGATACG. It is translated as CASSAGTSSTDT. The whole CDR3 sequence is CASSAGTSSTDTQYF.

Note on this clone: Read data end 3 residues before the CDR3 end; the end is taken from the germline J gene. J is TRBJ2-1 and V is TRBV20-1; 7 bases are a match to TRBD2. Germline lookup yields CDR1 DFQATT and CDR2 SNEGSKA (reference sequence). Losses at the gene ends were 5 bases for V and 8 bases for J; bases not matched to a gene: 9. CDR3 length: 13 amino acids. CDR3: CSASRDYGDEQFF. The CDR3 DNA, read in part, is TGCAGTGCTTCCCGGGACTATGGGGATGAG.

On this clone: The CDR3 end falls 3 residues outside the read, so it is completed with the germline J gene. The rearrangement links TRBV6-2 or TRBV6-3 to TRBJ1-5; TRBD1 matches at 7 bases. Looked up from germline, CDR1 is MNHEY and CDR2 is SVGEGT. The CDR3 length is 14 residues. V trimming: 6 bases; J trimming: 6 bases; junction bases outside the gene matches: 8. The CDR3 sequence is CASSSTGWVQPQHF. CDR3 bases read: TGTGCCAGCAGCTCGACAGGGTGGGTTCAGCCC.

About this clone itself: The CDR3 extends 3 residues past the end of the read, so its final part is completed from the germline J gene. The chain carries TRBV7-9 and TRBJ1-5; possibly TRBD1 for D (5 bases). There are 14 residues in the CDR3. Germline CDR1 and CDR2: SEHNR and FQNEAQ (reference sequence). Deletions cut 5 bases from V and 9 bases from J, with 17 bases between. The covered CDR3 bases are TGTGCCAGCAGCCCGGGACTAGCGGGAGGGCCC. This gives the protein CASSPGLAGGP. The full CDR3 protein is CASSPGLAGGPQHF.

Notes on this clone: The sequence runs out 3 residues before the end of the CDR3; the remainder is reconstructed from the germline J gene. V gene TRBV2 combines with J gene TRBJ1-2; 8 bases fit TRBD1. The CDR3 has 12 amino acids. Germline-derived CDR1 and CDR2 are SNHLY and FYNNEI. CDR3 bases read: TGTGCCAGCAGTGGGGAGACAGGGGCC. This translates into CASSGETGA. The entire CDR3 protein reads CASSGETGAYTF.

Worth noting for this clone: The read stops 3 residues short of the end of the CDR3; the missing end is completed from the germline J gene. The chain recombines TRBV2 with TRBJ1-2, with 7 bases matching TRBD1. The CDR3 extends over 18 amino acids. The germline V gene encodes CDR1 SNHLY and CDR2 FYNNEI. V lost 6 bases and J lost 2; bases outside the gene matches: 18. This CDR3 reads CASRRTHRGPAVNYGYTF. The CDR3 DNA, read in part, is TGTGCCAGCAGGAGAACTCATAGGGGGCCAGCCGTAAACTATGGC. Based on the CDR3 plus reference TRBV2 and TRBJ1-2, the full variable domain is EPEVTQTPSHQVTQMGQEVILRCVPISNHLYFYWYRQILGQKVEFLVSFYNNEISEKSEIFDDQFSVERPDGSNFTLKIRSTKLEDSAMYFCASRRTHRGPAVNYGYTFGSGTRLTVV.

This CDR3 is CASSLTFRLSYEQYF. CDR3 DNA (partial): TGTGCCAGCAGTTTAACATTTCGACTATCCTACGAG. The gene calls are TRBV28 and TRBJ2-7, with a tentative D call TRBD2 (5 bases). From the germline J gene comes the end of the CDR3, since the read stops 3 residues before it. This CDR3 is built from 15 residues. V was trimmed by 2 bases and J by 1 base, leaving 12 bases between them. Per the germline V gene, CDR1 is MDHEN and CDR2 is SYDVKM.

Concerning this clone itself: The read comes to an end 3 residues before the CDR3 does, leaving the germline J gene to fill in the end. The V gene is TRBV5-4, the J gene TRBJ2-7; D might be TRBD1 (6 bases). Germline V CDR1 and CDR2: SGHNT, YYREEE (reference sequence). V lost 0 bases to trimming and J lost 4 bases, with 14 bases between them. This CDR3 contains 15 residues. CDR3 amino acids: CASSLGQGHMYEQYF. CDR3 bases read: TGTGCCAGCAGCTTGGGGCAGGGGCATATGTACGAG.

A remark on this clone: From the germline J gene comes the end of the CDR3, since the read stops 3 residues before it. V gene TRBV30 combines with J gene TRBJ1-1; TRBD1 agrees at 9 bases. There are 16 residues in the CDR3. V lost 0 bases and J lost 4; bases outside the gene matches: 9. In germline, CDR1 is GTSNPN, CDR2 SVGIG (reference sequence). The DNA read from the CDR3 is TGTGCCTGGAGTGTAAAAGACAGGGGGTCGGGCACTGAA. This codes for CAWSVKDRGSGTE. In full, the CDR3 is CAWSVKDRGSGTEAFF.

Comment on this clone: Coverage ceases 3 residues before the CDR3 finishes, and the germline J gene fills in the end. The V and J genes are TRBV19 and TRBJ1-5; a weak D match, TRBD1 (6 bases). V was cut by 7 bases and J by 7 bases, with 20 bases left in between. Germline V lookup: CDR1 LNHDA, CDR2 SQIVND (reference sequence). This CDR3 spans 15 amino acids. CDR3 DNA, as far as it was read: TGTGCCAGTACCCCCCCAGGGGCCTCAAGGCAGCCC. Encoded protein: CASTPPGASRQP. In full, the CDR3 is CASTPPGASRQPQHF.